This TCR beta chain was sequenced for a study of T-cell reconstitution after alpha-beta-depleted transplantation in children. TCRbeta library construction was performed incorporating unique molecular identifiers. TCRdb redid the calling of the PCR reads with MiXCR, one entry per CDR3 protein. The sample consists of 500,000 to 650,000 distinct CDR3 sequences, approximately 10% of them appearing once. Study-wide findings and caveats: Roughly two months post-transplant, alpha-beta T cells reportedly originated from several hundred graft clones that had expanded. T-cell numbers and diversity, one year after transplant, stemmed largely from T cells that were newly produced. Where some patients showed high TCRbeta diversity at day 60, it came from recipient T cells and thymic progenitors that had survived.

With regard to this clonotype: Antigen: not known.

V gave up 3 bases and J gave up 6 bases, with 9 bases separating them. The CDR3 contains 14 residues. The germline gives CDR1 MDHEN, CDR2 SYDVKM. The chain joins TRBV28 to TRBJ1-6; D ambiguous. This specimen was PBMCs, mostly from graft donor cells, taken 180 days after TCRalphabeta/CD19-depleted stem cell transplant. This receptor was identified in a female patient aged 2 to 10 who had a stem cell transplant for aplastic anemia, so the T cells may come from the graft donor. CDR3 sequence: CASSFTVPNSPLHF. Here the CDR3 DNA reads TGTGCCAGCAGTTTTACAGTTCCTAATTCACCCCTCCACTTT.